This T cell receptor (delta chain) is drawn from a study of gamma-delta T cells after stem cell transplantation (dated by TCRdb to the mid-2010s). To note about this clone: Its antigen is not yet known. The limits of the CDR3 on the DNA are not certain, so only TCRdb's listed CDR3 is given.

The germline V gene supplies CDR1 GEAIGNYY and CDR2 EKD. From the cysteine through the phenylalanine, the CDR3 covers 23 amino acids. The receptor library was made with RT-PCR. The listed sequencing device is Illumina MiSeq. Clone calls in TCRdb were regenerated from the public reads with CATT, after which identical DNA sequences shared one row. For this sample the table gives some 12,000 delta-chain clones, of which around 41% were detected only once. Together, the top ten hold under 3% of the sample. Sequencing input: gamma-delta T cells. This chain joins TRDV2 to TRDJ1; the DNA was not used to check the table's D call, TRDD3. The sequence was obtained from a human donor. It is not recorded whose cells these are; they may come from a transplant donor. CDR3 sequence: CACDLLGARPDKLIFGKSVKLIF.